The clone carrying this T cell receptor beta chain has only a few counts. Its specificity is unknown. This entry comes from a study of T-cell memory formation after mild COVID-19. TCRdb fed the 5' RACE reads into MiXCR, producing one record per CDR3 protein. The sample records approximately 150,000 distinct CDR3 sequences, roughly 14% being singletons. Points from the study as a whole: Several responding clones turned up in pre-infection memory, indicating that cross-reactive memory may have taken part. Later expanders leaned toward CD4+, whereas clones contracting from day 15 to 85 were balanced CD4/CD8. CD4+ contracting clones lay mainly in CM and EM, CD8+ ones in EMRA.

Germline CDR1 and CDR2: ENHRY and SYGVKD. V shed 0 bases and J 6 bases; nucleotides not matched to a gene: 14. This CDR3 is built from 18 residues. The chain recombines TRBV10-3 with TRBJ2-1; TRBD2 aligns across 7 bases. The receptor comes from an adult woman who had mild COVID-19 (a few samples of this study predate the infection). Cell type and time point are not known. The specimen sequenced was PBMCs or a T cell subset sorted from them (not recorded which). In nucleotides, the CDR3 is TGTGCCATCAGTGAGTCGGGGAATGAACTAGCGTCCGTCAATGAGCAGTTCTTC. It is translated as CAISESGNELASVNEQFF.